This is a list of T cell receptor beta chains from one sample in a study of T cells in localized non-small cell lung cancer. Produced via immunoSEQ multiplex PCR; TCRdb's table is partial and in-frame only. In the table there are about 59,000 clones, roughly 90% of which are singletons. Source: peripheral blood, taken before any cancer treatment. These receptors originate from a man aged 35 to 69 with stage I lung adenocarcinoma. Both conserved end residues are part of each CDR3. Fields, in order: D gene, clone size, J gene, V gene, CDR3 protein, CDR3 DNA. The D gene is left open where the match is weak. Size is omitted from some rows. Given values are once, few, many or a class for expanded clones.

TRBD2	.	TRBJ2-1	TRBV27	CASQRVAGGYNEQFF	TGTGCCAGCCAGAGGGTAGCGGGAGGATACAATGAGCAGTTCTTC
.	.	TRBJ2-1	TRBV5-1	CASSLRDYNEQFF	TGCGCCAGCAGCTTGCGGGATTACAATGAGCAGTTCTTC
TRBD1	.	TRBJ2-5	TRBV11-2	CASSLGDRGGETQYF	TGTGCCAGCAGCTTAGGGGACAGGGGGGGAGAGACCCAGTACTTC
.	.	TRBJ1-4	TRBV6-1	CATHPGTATNEKLFF	TGTGCCACGCACCCCGGGACGGCAACTAATGAAAAACTGTTTTTT
TRBD2	.	TRBJ2-3	TRBV2	CASRTTSGTDTQYF	TGTGCCAGCAGGACGACTAGCGGTACAGATACGCAGTATTTT
.	once	TRBJ1-1	TRBV18	CASSPGRGNTEAFF	TGTGCCAGCTCACCAGGTCGGGGGAACACTGAAGCTTTCTTT
.	.	TRBJ2-1	TRBV5-1	CASSLTSWDEQFF	TGCGCCAGCAGCTTGACTAGCTGGGATGAGCAGTTCTTC
TRBD1	.	TRBJ1-1	TRBV13	CASSSDRLYTEAFF	TGTGCCAGCAGCTCGGACAGGCTATACACTGAAGCTTTCTTT
.	few	TRBJ2-7	TRBV21-1	CASSELFYEQYF	TGTGCCAGCAGCGAGCTATTCTACGAGCAGTACTTC
TRBD1	.	TRBJ2-7	TRBV4-1	CASSQADRGLYEQYF	TGCGCCAGCAGCCAAGCTGACAGGGGGCTATACGAGCAGTACTTC
.	.	TRBJ2-5	TRBV5-4	CASSGGQETQYF	TGTGCCAGCAGCGGGGGCCAAGAGACCCAGTACTTC
.	.	TRBJ2-3	TRBV6-1	CASRRATGPTDTQYF	TGTGCCAGCAGGAGGGCGACCGGCCCCACAGATACGCAGTATTTT
TRBD2	.	TRBJ2-7	TRBV27	CATRGAGVEQYF	TGTGCCACCCGCGGGGCGGGAGTCGAGCAGTACTTC
TRBD2	.	TRBJ2-7	TRBV15	CATSSRTSGEYEQYF	TGTGCCACCAGCAGCCGGACTAGCGGAGAGTACGAGCAGTACTTC
.	.	TRBJ1-1	TRBV2	CANTRQGATEAFF	TGTGCCAACACGAGACAAGGGGCCACTGAAGCTTTCTTT
.	.	TRBJ2-3	TRBV19	CASSTGWTSTDTQYF	TGTGCCAGTAGTACCGGATGGACGAGCACAGATACGCAGTATTTT
TRBD2	few	TRBJ2-1	TRBV6-1	CASSEGGGSYNEQFF	TGTGCCAGCAGTGAAGGGGGGGGCTCCTACAATGAGCAGTTCTTC
.	.	TRBJ1-1	TRBV7-2	CASSFVGWRANTEAFF	TGTGCCAGCAGCTTCGTTGGATGGAGGGCGAACACTGAAGCTTTCTTT
TRBD1	.	TRBJ2-1	TRBV6-1	CASRTGGSYNEQFF	TGTGCCAGCAGGACAGGGGGCTCCTACAATGAGCAGTTCTTC
.	few	TRBJ2-5	TRBV4-3	CASSQDPSAPWETQYF	TGCGCCAGCAGCCAAGATCCTAGCGCGCCGTGGGAGACCCAGTACTTC
.	.	TRBJ2-5	TRBV19	CARINWTPETQYF	TGTGCCAGGATTAACTGGACACCAGAGACCCAGTACTTC
.	.	TRBJ2-7	TRBV4-1	CASSQNREFVGTYEQYF	TGCGCCAGCAGCCAAAACAGGGAGTTTGTGGGGACCTACGAGCAGTACTTC
.	.	TRBJ2-2	TRBV28	CASSSGHLNTGELFF	TGTGCCAGCAGCTCTGGACACCTGAACACCGGGGAGCTGTTTTTT
.	.	TRBJ2-5	TRBV7-7	CASSLGRTVLGETQYF	TGTGCTAGCAGCTTAGGGCGGACAGTCCTGGGGGAGACCCAGTACTTC
.	.	TRBJ1-1	TRBV7-9	CASSRWGKKDTEAFF	TGTGCCAGCAGCAGATGGGGAAAGAAGGACACTGAAGCTTTCTTT
.	.	TRBJ2-7	TRBV11-1	CASSLTGAEQYF	TGTGCCAGCAGCTTAACCGGGGCCGAGCAGTACTTC
TRBD1	.	TRBJ2-3	TRBV30	CAWSFTGGGTQYF	TGTGCCTGGAGTTTTACAGGGGGTGGCACGCAGTATTTT
.	.	TRBJ2-7	TRBV7-9	CASSLAGKTYEQYF	TGTGCCAGCAGCTTAGCTGGCAAGACCTACGAGCAGTACTTC